The 25 T cell receptor beta chains below come from one sample, sequenced in a study of vaccination and CD4 T cells after COVID-19. Treatment given: approximately nine-day PBMC culture with coronavirus spike peptide pools or control peptides (ViraFEST assay). An Oncomine TCR Beta short-read assay was used to sequence the DNA from cultured CD4+ T cells. TCRdb reanalysed the PCR reads using MiXCR and keeps one entry per CDR3 protein. The table shows 15,000 or so distinct CDR3 sequences, with approximately 50% occurring only once. These receptors are not linked to any known antigen. The sequencing here drew on cultured CD4+ T cells from blood, taken after SARS-CoV-2 vaccination. Receptor source: a human donor with COVID-19.

In this sample, this clonotype turned up a few times. This rearrangement joins TRBV20-1 to TRBJ1-2; tentative D call: TRBD1 (6 bases). The CDR3 covers 15 residues. Germline V gives CDR1 DFQATT, CDR2 SNEGSKA (reference sequence). V was trimmed by 7 bases and J by 3 bases, leaving 21 bases between them. The CDR3 coding sequence is TGCAGTGGGGGGCCGGGGATATCGACGGACTATGGCTACACCTTC. Amino acid sequence: CSGGPGISTDYGYTF.

This clonotype was detected a few times. J is TRBJ2-5 and V is TRBV7-2; D is unresolved. This CDR3 spans 14 amino acids. In germline, CDR1 is SGHTA, CDR2 FQGNSA. V was trimmed by 3 bases and J by 2 bases, leaving 10 bases between them. The CDR3 here is CASSLVSEQETQYF. CDR3 nucleotide sequence: TGTGCCAGCAGCTTGGTGTCGGAACAAGAGACCCAGTACTTC.

The chain joins TRBV27 to TRBJ1-5; D is uncertain. This CDR3 spans 13 amino acids. V lost 11 bases and J lost 4, with 15 bases in between. CDR1 and CDR2 from the germline V gene are MNHEY and SMNVEV (reference sequence). The CDR3 region is CASRRTGNQPQHF. The DNA for the CDR3 is TGTGCCTCTCGAAGGACTGGTAATCAGCCCCAGCATTTT.

This clonotype was observed a handful of times. This sequence joins TRBV18 and TRBJ1-6; TRBD1 agrees at 7 bases. This CDR3 has 14 amino acids. V gave up 2 bases and J gave up 10 bases; unmatched junction bases: 5. Looked up from germline, CDR1 is KGHSH and CDR2 is LQKENI. CDR3 coding DNA: TGTGCCAGCTCACCAAGACAGGGAGGGTCACCCCTCCACTTT. Its protein product is CASSPRQGGSPLHF.

The rearrangement uses TRBV19 and TRBJ2-5, with TRBD1 matching over 10 bases. Germline CDR1 is LNHDA and CDR2 is SQIVND (reference sequence). CDR3 length: 17 residues. J was trimmed by 3 bases and V by 4 bases; bases with no gene match: 11. The CDR3 here is CASSTGRRTGGKETQYF. In DNA, the CDR3 is TGTGCCAGTAGTACGGGCCGTAGGACAGGGGGAAAAGAGACCCAGTACTTC.

By proportion, this clonotype is large. The chain links TRBV15 to TRBJ2-7; D remains unclear. CDR1 LNHNV and CDR2 YYDKDF come from the germline V gene (reference sequence). The CDR3 runs 13 residues. The V and J ends lost 5 bases and 7 bases respectively, with 15 bases between them. The CDR3 bases are TGTGCCACCAGCCGAAAACGTTTTGGGGAGCAGTACTTC. Its protein is CATSRKRFGEQYF.

This clonotype was counted a few times. The genes are TRBV24-1 and TRBJ1-5, with D maybe TRBD1 (5 bases). The CDR3 length is 13 residues. Trimming pared 4 bases from V and 9 bases from J, leaving 12 bases between. Germline V gene lookup returns CDR1 KGHDR and CDR2 SFDVKD. In DNA, the CDR3 is TGTGCCACCAGTGAATGGATCCAGGGGCCCCAGCATTTT. Its protein product is CATSEWIQGPQHF.

The chain joins TRBV11-1 to TRBJ2-7; unclear D gene. The V end lost 5 bases, the J end lost 0 bases, and 5 bases lay between the germline ends. From germline, CDR1 is SGHAT and CDR2 FQDESV (reference sequence). The length of the CDR3 is 12 residues. The CDR3 loop reads CASSADSYEQYF. The CDR3 DNA follows: TGTGCCAGCAGCGCGGACTCCTACGAGCAGTACTTC.

The chain combines TRBV18 with TRBJ1-6, with D possibly being TRBD1 (5 bases). The CDR3 loop spans 13 amino acids. V lost 3 bases and J lost 11, with 11 bases in between. The germline V gene has CDR1 KGHSH and CDR2 LQKENI. The CDR3, as DNA: TGTGCCAGCTCACCGGGACGCGAGGCACCCCTCCACTTT. It encodes CASSPGREAPLHF. Supplemented by reference TRBV18 and TRBJ1-6, the full variable domain reads NAGVMQNPRHLVRRRGQEARLRCSPMKGHSHVYWYRQLPEEGLKFMVYLQKENIIDESGMPKERFSAEFPKEGPSILRIQQVVRGDSAAYFCASSPGREAPLHFGNGTRLTVT.

This clonotype was seen just once. J is TRBJ2-7 and V is TRBV6-2 or TRBV6-3; D is possibly TRBD1 (6 bases). Germline lookup yields CDR1 MNHEY and CDR2 SVGEGT. There are 14 residues in the CDR3. Trimming took 5 bases from V and 3 from J, leaving 14 bases between them. The DNA for the CDR3 is TGTGCCAGCAGTAACGCAGGGGCCCGCTACGAGCAGTACTTC. Protein: CASSNAGARYEQYF.

This clonotype was recorded a few times. CDR3 coding DNA: TGTGCCAGCAGCTTAGCCGGACAGGGATGGGATACGCAGTATTTT. Amino acids: CASSLAGQGWDTQYF. The chain recombines TRBV11-1 with TRBJ2-3; 8 bases are a match to TRBD1. Trimming removed 0 bases from V and 6 bases from J; junction bases left unmatched: 5. Germline-derived CDR1 and CDR2 are SGHAT and FQDESV (reference sequence). The length of the CDR3 is 15 residues.

The chain couples TRBV29-1 to TRBJ1-3; D is perhaps TRBD1 (6 bases). V gave up 6 bases and J gave up 4 bases, with 7 bases separating them. CDR1 is SQVTM, CDR2 ANQGSEA, per germline. The length of the CDR3 is 11 residues. The CDR3 sequence: CSVGTGNTIYF. For the CDR3, the DNA is TGCAGCGTGGGGACAGGAAACACCATATATTTT.

The rearrangement uses TRBV20-1 and TRBJ1-3, with unresolved D. The CDR3 extends over 14 amino acids. Germline values: CDR1 DFQATT, CDR2 SNEGSKA (reference sequence). The germline V and J ends were trimmed by 2 bases and 1 base, with 9 bases remaining between them. The CDR3 spells CSARRTGSGNTIYF. The CDR3 nucleotides read TGCAGTGCTAGACGAACTGGATCTGGAAACACCATATATTTT.

This clonotype was detected once. The chain uses TRBV19 and TRBJ2-7; D may correspond to TRBD1 or TRBD2 (6 bases each). Trimming shortened V by 3 bases and J by 2 bases, and 11 bases separated the two germline ends. The CDR3 contains 14 residues. The germline gives CDR1 LNHDA, CDR2 SQIVND (reference sequence). The CDR3 nucleotides read TGTGCCAGTAGTATCCCGGGGGCGGCCTACGAGCAGTACTTC. It yields the protein CASSIPGAAYEQYF.

The chain carries TRBV6-5 and TRBJ2-5; D not certain. Per the germline V gene, CDR1 is MNHEY and CDR2 is SVGAGI. CDR3 length equals 14 residues. V lost 0 bases to trimming and J lost 2 bases, with 7 bases between them. The CDR3 DNA sequence: TGTGCCAGCAGTTACTCGGGGAAACAAGAGACCCAGTACTTC. It is translated as CASSYSGKQETQYF.

Written as DNA, the CDR3 is TGTGCCAGCAGCTTAGATGGAGCGGGGGGAGAGACCCAGTACTTC. Its protein is CASSLDGAGGETQYF. J is TRBJ2-5 and V is TRBV11-2; 9 bases are shared with TRBD2. The CDR3 contains 15 residues. Germline CDR1 is SGHAT and CDR2 is FQNNGV. Trimming removed 0 bases from V and 4 bases from J; junction bases left unmatched: 3.

Written as DNA, the CDR3 is TGCAGTGCCCTCGGGGTTCCCGGGGAGCTGTTTTTT. Its protein product is CSALGVPGELFF. The genes are TRBV20-1 and TRBJ2-2, with D perhaps TRBD2 (5 bases). CDR1 DFQATT and CDR2 SNEGSKA come from the germline V gene (reference sequence). CDR3 length: 12 amino acids. Trimming cost V 6 bases and J 6 bases, with 11 bases left between them.

This clonotype was recorded a few times. V usage is TRBV12-3 or TRBV12-4 and J usage is TRBJ2-3; tentative D call: TRBD1 (5 bases). The CDR3 totals 14 residues. Trimming took 3 bases from V and 2 from J, leaving 9 bases between them. CDR3 bases: TGTGCCAGCAGTTTTGGCAGGGACACAGATACGCAGTATTTT. Translating it yields CASSFGRDTDTQYF.

This clonotype was detected only a few times. The chain is built from TRBV20-1 and TRBJ1-1; no firm D call. Germline V gives CDR1 DFQATT, CDR2 SNEGSKA (reference sequence). The CDR3 has 14 amino acids. The V and J ends lost 0 bases and 1 base respectively, with 9 bases between them. The CDR3 reads CSAREGTPNTEAFF. CDR3 bases: TGCAGTGCTAGAGAGGGCACCCCGAACACTGAAGCTTTCTTT.

CDR3 sequence reads: CASSQTENNKMDTQYF. The CDR3 nucleotides are TGCGCCAGCAGCCAAACTGAAAATAACAAAATGGATACGCAGTATTTT. V usage is TRBV4-1 and J usage is TRBJ2-3; D remains unclear. The CDR3 has 16 amino acids. CDR1 is MGHRA, CDR2 YSYEKL, per germline. V lost 2 bases to trimming and J lost 6 bases, with 18 bases between them.

The sample holds a few counts of this clonotype. The chain joins TRBV12-3 or TRBV12-4 to TRBJ2-7; 8 bases line up with TRBD2. V shed 5 bases and J 4 bases; nucleotides not matched to a gene: 1. The CDR3 consists of 12 residues. CDR3 DNA sequence: TGTGCCAGCAGTGGGACTAGTTACGAGCAGTACTTC. Its protein is CASSGTSYEQYF.

The sample holds a few counts of this clonotype. This chain's CDR3 is CASTRDRGSQPQHF. For the CDR3, the DNA is TGTGCCAGCACCCGGGACAGGGGGTCTCAGCCCCAGCATTTT. This chain uses TRBV28 with TRBJ1-5; 11 positions match TRBD1. V trimming: 7 bases; J trimming: 6 bases; junction bases outside the gene matches: 5. From germline, CDR1 is MDHEN and CDR2 SYDVKM. CDR3 length: 14 amino acids.

The CDR3 region has the DNA TGTGCCAGCAGTTACTCCGGGACAGGGACCTACGAGCAGTACTTC. As protein: CASSYSGTGTYEQYF. The V and J genes are TRBV6-5 and TRBJ2-7; 9 nucleotides match TRBD1. Germline CDR1 MNHEY, CDR2 SVGAGI. V was pared by 0 bases and J by 2 bases, with 2 bases of the junction left unmatched. This CDR3 has 15 amino acids.

The chain carries TRBV6-1 and TRBJ2-7; TRBD1 matches at 9 bases. This CDR3 is built from 16 residues. Germline-derived CDR1 and CDR2 are MNHNS and SASEGT. Trimming at V came to 0 bases and at J to 1 base, leaving 4 bases not matched to a gene. CDR3 DNA: TGTGCCAGCAGTGAAGCCATGGGACAGGGATCCTACGAGCAGTACTTC. Translation: CASSEAMGQGSYEQYF.

The V and J genes are TRBV19 and TRBJ2-1; TRBD1 matches 7 bases. Germline V gene lookup returns CDR1 LNHDA and CDR2 SQIVND (reference sequence). With 0 bases clipped from V and 7 bases from J, the junction kept 15 bases outside the gene matches. The CDR3 covers 18 residues. CDR3 nucleotides: TGTGCCAGTAGTATAGATCCTACCGGGACAGCCTGGGGGAATGAGCAGTTCTTC. Translating gives CASSIDPTGTAWGNEQFF.